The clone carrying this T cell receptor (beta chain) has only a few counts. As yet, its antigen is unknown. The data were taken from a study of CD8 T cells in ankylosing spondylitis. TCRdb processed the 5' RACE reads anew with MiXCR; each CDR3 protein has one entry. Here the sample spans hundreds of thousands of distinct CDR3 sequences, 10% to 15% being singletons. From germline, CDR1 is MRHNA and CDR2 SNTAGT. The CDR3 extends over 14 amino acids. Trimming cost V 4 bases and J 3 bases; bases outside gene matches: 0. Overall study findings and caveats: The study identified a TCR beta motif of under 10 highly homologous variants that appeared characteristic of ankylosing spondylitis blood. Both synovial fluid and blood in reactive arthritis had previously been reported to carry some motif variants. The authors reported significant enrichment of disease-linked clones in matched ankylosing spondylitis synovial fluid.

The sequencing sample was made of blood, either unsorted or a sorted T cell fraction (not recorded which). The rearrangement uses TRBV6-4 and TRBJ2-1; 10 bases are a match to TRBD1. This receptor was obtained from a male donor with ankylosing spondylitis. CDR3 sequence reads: CASSGTGGYNEQFF. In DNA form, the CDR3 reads TGTGCCAGCAGTGGGACAGGGGGCTACAATGAGCAGTTCTTC.